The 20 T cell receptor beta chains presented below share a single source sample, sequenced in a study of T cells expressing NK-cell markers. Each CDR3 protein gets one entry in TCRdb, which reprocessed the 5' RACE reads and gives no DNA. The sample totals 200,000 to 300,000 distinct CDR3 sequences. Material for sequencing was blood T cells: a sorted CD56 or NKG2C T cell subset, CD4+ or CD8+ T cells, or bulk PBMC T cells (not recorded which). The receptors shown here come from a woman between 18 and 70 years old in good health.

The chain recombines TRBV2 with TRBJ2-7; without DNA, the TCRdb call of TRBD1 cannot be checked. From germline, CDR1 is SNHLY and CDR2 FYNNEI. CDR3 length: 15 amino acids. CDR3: CASSPPGQGAGEQYF.

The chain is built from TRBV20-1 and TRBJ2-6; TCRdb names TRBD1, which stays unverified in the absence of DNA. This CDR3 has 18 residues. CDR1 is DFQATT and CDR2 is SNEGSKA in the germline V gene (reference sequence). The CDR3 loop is CSAGNGQGPLTGANVLTF.

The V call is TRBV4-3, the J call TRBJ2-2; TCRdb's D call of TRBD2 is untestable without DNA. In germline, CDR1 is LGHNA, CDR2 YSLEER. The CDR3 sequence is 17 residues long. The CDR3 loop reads CASSQYVGGTNTGELFF.

The CDR3 sequence is CASRTRPGELFF. The rearrangement joins TRBV6-2 or TRBV6-3 to TRBJ2-2. The CDR3 extends over 12 amino acids. Germline V gene data show CDR1 as MNHEY and CDR2 as SVGEGT.

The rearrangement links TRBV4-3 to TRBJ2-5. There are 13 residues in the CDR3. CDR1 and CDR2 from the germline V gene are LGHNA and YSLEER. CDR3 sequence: CASSPKASETQYF.

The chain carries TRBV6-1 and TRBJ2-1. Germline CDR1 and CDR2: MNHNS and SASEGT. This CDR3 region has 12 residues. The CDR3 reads CASSQDYNEQFF.

Here the CDR3 reads CASSFWTGADTGELFF. This rearrangement joins TRBV5-4 to TRBJ2-2; with no DNA, the TCRdb D assignment of TRBD1 cannot be verified. This CDR3 contains 16 residues. From germline, CDR1 is SGHNT and CDR2 YYREEE (reference sequence).

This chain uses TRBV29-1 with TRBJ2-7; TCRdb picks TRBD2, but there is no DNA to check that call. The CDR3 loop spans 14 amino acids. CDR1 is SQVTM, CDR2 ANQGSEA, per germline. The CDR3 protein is CSTSRLAGGVEQYF.

The CDR3 sequence is CASKGDRASYEQYF. This chain connects TRBV6-1 to TRBJ2-7; TCRdb's D gene call, TRBD1, goes unchecked for lack of DNA. This CDR3 has 14 residues. Germline V gene sequence: CDR1 MNHNS, CDR2 SASEGT.

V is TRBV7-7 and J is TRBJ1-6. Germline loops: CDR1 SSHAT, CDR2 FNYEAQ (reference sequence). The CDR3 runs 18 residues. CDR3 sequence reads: CASSLVHAGISYNSPLHF.

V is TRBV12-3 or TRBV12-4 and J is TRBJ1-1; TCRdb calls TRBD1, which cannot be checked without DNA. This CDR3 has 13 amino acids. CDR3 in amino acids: CASTQQGSGEAFF.

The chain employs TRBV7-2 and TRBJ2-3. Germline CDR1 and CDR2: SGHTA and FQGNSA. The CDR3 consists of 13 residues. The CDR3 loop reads CASSSYTTDTQYF.

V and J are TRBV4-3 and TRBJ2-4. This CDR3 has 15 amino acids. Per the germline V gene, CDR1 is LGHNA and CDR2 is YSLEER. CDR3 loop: CASSQGWQDKNIQYF.

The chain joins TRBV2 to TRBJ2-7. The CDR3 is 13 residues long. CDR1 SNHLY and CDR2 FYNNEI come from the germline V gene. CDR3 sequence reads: CASSGERGYEQYF.

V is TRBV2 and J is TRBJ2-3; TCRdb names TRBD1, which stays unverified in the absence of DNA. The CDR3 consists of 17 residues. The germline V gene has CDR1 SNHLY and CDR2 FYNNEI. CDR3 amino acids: CASSDNKGTGGADTQYF. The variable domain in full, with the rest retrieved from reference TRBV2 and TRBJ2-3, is EPEVTQTPSHQVTQMGQEVILRCVPISNHLYFYWYRQILGQKVEFLVSFYNNEISEKSEIFDDQFSVERPDGSNFTLKIRSTKLEDSAMYFCASSDNKGTGGADTQYFGPGTRLTVL.

CDR3 amino acids: CASSHWGQGQETQYF. This chain connects TRBV3-1 to TRBJ2-5; without DNA, the TCRdb call of TRBD1 cannot be checked. CDR3 size: 15 residues. Germline V gives CDR1 LGHDT, CDR2 YNNKEL (reference sequence).

This chain's CDR3 is CASRSHYSGANVLTF. The chain joins TRBV6-2 or TRBV6-3 to TRBJ2-6. The CDR3 has 15 residues. Germline CDR1 MNHEY, CDR2 SVGEGT.

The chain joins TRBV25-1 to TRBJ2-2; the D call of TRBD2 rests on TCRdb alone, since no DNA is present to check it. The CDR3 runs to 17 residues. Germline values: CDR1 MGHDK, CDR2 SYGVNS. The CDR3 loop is CASSYGLAGGPGGELFF.

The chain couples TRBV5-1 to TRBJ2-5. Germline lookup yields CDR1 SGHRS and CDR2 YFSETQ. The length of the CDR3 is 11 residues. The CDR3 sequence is CASSFKETQYF.

CDR3 residues: CASSSPLWTRRSGELFF. This chain connects TRBV7-2 to TRBJ2-2; the D call from TCRdb, TRBD1, cannot be confirmed without DNA. The CDR3 is 17 residues long. Germline V gene data show CDR1 as SGHTA and CDR2 as FQGNSA.